This T cell receptor beta chain is from a study of blood T cell repertoires in COVID-19. Study information: Sample material is recorded as cDNA or gDNA derived from T cells, B-cell-depleted T cells, or PBMCs.

The germline V gene encodes CDR1 SGHAT and CDR2 FQNNGV. The V segment lost 4 bases and the J segment 2 bases; nucleotides outside the gene matches: 8. This CDR3 spans 16 amino acids. Original analysis: Reference gene primer amplification gave estimated nucleated cell counts. Repertoires were generated with immunoSEQ multiplex PCR, while TCRdb's copy carries only in-frame clones and drops some. The DNA was the basis for D and trimming; V, J and clone size are from that table. The data show roughly 200,000 clones, roughly 89% seen once. This clone was found once. The cohort comprised adults aged 18 to 89 years residing in about 25 US areas.

The sequence was collected from a woman aged 25-40 years with acute COVID-19. What was sequenced was PBMCs or T cells enriched from blood (not recorded which). V gene TRBV11-2 combines with J gene TRBJ2-1; 7 bases map to TRBD2. The CDR3 DNA sequence: TGTGCCAGCAGCTCGGGAGGCAGGGACCCCTACAATGAGCAGTTCTTC. It translates to CASSSGGRDPYNEQFF.